The rows below give T cell receptor beta chains drawn from one sample of a study of T cells expressing NK-cell markers. TCRdb derives one entry per CDR3 protein from the 5' RACE reads, leaving out DNA. Recorded for this sample: about 140,000 distinct CDR3 sequences. Sequencing was done on a sample of blood T cells: a sorted CD56 or NKG2C T cell subset, CD4+ or CD8+ T cells, or bulk PBMC T cells (not recorded which). Receptors were obtained from a man aged 18-30 years in good health. CDR3s include the opening cysteine and the closing phenylalanine or tryptophan. Clone size is given for some rows only: seen once, a few or many times, or a class if the clone is expanded.

J gene: TRBJ2-3
V gene: TRBV25-1
CDR3 length: 15
clone size: .
CDR3 protein: CASSELSGGHGEQYF

J gene: TRBJ2-5
V gene: TRBV7-9
CDR3 length: 12
clone size: .
CDR3 protein: CASSLGVETQYF

J gene: TRBJ2-1
V gene: TRBV3-1
CDR3 length: 16
clone size: .
CDR3 protein: CASSQDRWTGWAEQFF

J gene: TRBJ2-2
V gene: TRBV19
CDR3 length: 15
clone size: .
CDR3 protein: CASRVGVWDTGELFF

J gene: TRBJ2-1
V gene: TRBV6-1
CDR3 length: 14
clone size: .
CDR3 protein: CASSKTGADNEQFF

J gene: TRBJ1-2
V gene: TRBV5-1
CDR3 length: 13
clone size: .
CDR3 protein: CASSNMTGYGYTF

J gene: TRBJ2-1
V gene: TRBV7-6
CDR3 length: 15
clone size: .
CDR3 protein: CASSSGPARGNEQFF

J gene: TRBJ1-5
V gene: TRBV20-1
CDR3 length: 13
clone size: .
CDR3 protein: CSALDISNQPQHF

J gene: TRBJ1-2
V gene: TRBV12-3/TRBV12-4
CDR3 length: 16
clone size: .
CDR3 protein: CASSFHRVLSNYGYTF

J gene: TRBJ2-7
V gene: TRBV7-9
CDR3 length: 13
clone size: .
CDR3 protein: CASSPLAGDEQYF

J gene: TRBJ2-1
V gene: TRBV30
CDR3 length: 12
clone size: .
CDR3 protein: CAWEGPLGEQFF

J gene: TRBJ2-1
V gene: TRBV20-1
CDR3 length: 15
clone size: .
CDR3 protein: CSADPSGTSGAGQFF

J gene: TRBJ1-4
V gene: TRBV30
CDR3 length: 11
clone size: .
CDR3 protein: CASHGQGKLFF

J gene: TRBJ2-1
V gene: TRBV5-1
CDR3 length: 21
clone size: .
CDR3 protein: CASSLEGGPPLDSSSYNEQFF

J gene: TRBJ2-7
V gene: TRBV6-2/TRBV6-3
CDR3 length: 14
clone size: .
CDR3 protein: CASSPRTLPYEQYF

J gene: TRBJ1-6
V gene: TRBV7-3
CDR3 length: 17
clone size: .
CDR3 protein: CASSLTPTAIYNSPLHF

J gene: TRBJ1-1
V gene: TRBV19
CDR3 length: 13
clone size: .
CDR3 protein: CASSRREVTEAFF

J gene: TRBJ1-2
V gene: TRBV19
CDR3 length: 13
clone size: .
CDR3 protein: CASSPTDTYGYTF

J gene: TRBJ2-3
V gene: TRBV3-1
CDR3 length: 17
clone size: .
CDR3 protein: CASSQEGSGRFTDTQYF

J gene: TRBJ2-1
V gene: TRBV12-3/TRBV12-4
CDR3 length: 15
clone size: .
CDR3 protein: CASSDPSGRYNEQFF

J gene: TRBJ2-1
V gene: TRBV20-1
CDR3 length: 14
clone size: .
CDR3 protein: CSATAGGTYNEQFF

J gene: TRBJ2-7
V gene: TRBV6-5
CDR3 length: 15
clone size: .
CDR3 protein: CASSYSSGPSYEQYF

J gene: TRBJ1-2
V gene: TRBV28
CDR3 length: 14
clone size: .
CDR3 protein: CASSSLGENYGYTF

J gene: TRBJ2-7
V gene: TRBV3-1
CDR3 length: 16
clone size: .
CDR3 protein: CASSHHEGQGIYEQYF

J gene: TRBJ2-5
V gene: TRBV3-1
CDR3 length: 14
clone size: .
CDR3 protein: CASSQGTYQETQYF

J gene: TRBJ1-2
V gene: TRBV19
CDR3 length: 14
clone size: .
CDR3 protein: CASRNRDGNYGYTF

J gene: TRBJ2-3
V gene: TRBV12-3/TRBV12-4
CDR3 length: 14
clone size: .
CDR3 protein: CASSFSPSTDTQYF

J gene: TRBJ2-3
V gene: TRBV11-2
CDR3 length: 18
clone size: .
CDR3 protein: CASSLLPGYSGRTDTQYF

J gene: TRBJ2-4
V gene: TRBV12-3/TRBV12-4
CDR3 length: 16
clone size: .
CDR3 protein: CASSLAFDLAKNIQYF

J gene: TRBJ2-1
V gene: TRBV7-9
CDR3 length: 15
clone size: .
CDR3 protein: CASSLLGQGANEQFF

J gene: TRBJ2-4
V gene: TRBV12-3/TRBV12-4
CDR3 length: 15
clone size: .
CDR3 protein: CASSLGRDAKNIQYF

J gene: TRBJ2-7
V gene: TRBV28
CDR3 length: 17
clone size: .
CDR3 protein: CASSLPRDRLSSYEQYF

J gene: TRBJ2-1
V gene: TRBV6-2/TRBV6-3
CDR3 length: 13
clone size: .
CDR3 protein: CASSLAGSGEQFF

J gene: TRBJ2-1
V gene: TRBV27
CDR3 length: 13
clone size: medium-sized
CDR3 protein: CASSLSHRNEQFF

J gene: TRBJ1-3
V gene: TRBV7-9
CDR3 length: 15
clone size: .
CDR3 protein: CASRGESPSGNTIYF

J gene: TRBJ2-1
V gene: TRBV29-1
CDR3 length: 17
clone size: .
CDR3 protein: CSVEKSGHFDAYNEQFF

J gene: TRBJ2-7
V gene: TRBV27
CDR3 length: 12
clone size: .
CDR3 protein: CASSDSSYEQYF

J gene: TRBJ2-5
V gene: TRBV6-1
CDR3 length: 14
clone size: .
CDR3 protein: CASSPGVSGETQYF

J gene: TRBJ2-7
V gene: TRBV6-2/TRBV6-3
CDR3 length: 15
clone size: .
CDR3 protein: CASSPGGGTTYEQYF

J gene: TRBJ2-1
V gene: TRBV11-3
CDR3 length: 16
clone size: .
CDR3 protein: CASQDQSGLAGSEQFF

J gene: TRBJ2-1
V gene: TRBV5-6
CDR3 length: 18
clone size: .
CDR3 protein: CAISLGLAGESSYNEQFF

J gene: TRBJ2-1
V gene: TRBV12-3/TRBV12-4
CDR3 length: 14
clone size: .
CDR3 protein: CASSSRPGENEQFF

J gene: TRBJ1-4
V gene: TRBV7-9
CDR3 length: 16
clone size: .
CDR3 protein: CASSLRDGPTNEKLFF

J gene: TRBJ1-2
V gene: TRBV21-1
CDR3 length: 15
clone size: .
CDR3 protein: CASSQPGPLNYGYTF

J gene: TRBJ2-3
V gene: TRBV5-5
CDR3 length: 16
clone size: .
CDR3 protein: CASSWGRGLSTDTQYF

J gene: TRBJ2-1
V gene: TRBV7-8
CDR3 length: 14
clone size: .
CDR3 protein: CASAGRRSYNEQFF

J gene: TRBJ2-3
V gene: TRBV27
CDR3 length: 14
clone size: .
CDR3 protein: CASGYRVSTSTQYF

J gene: TRBJ2-1
V gene: TRBV24-1
CDR3 length: 16
clone size: .
CDR3 protein: CATSDPQGWLGNEQFF

J gene: TRBJ2-1
V gene: TRBV12-3/TRBV12-4
CDR3 length: 14
clone size: .
CDR3 protein: CASRTLDSYNEQFF

J gene: TRBJ1-1
V gene: TRBV9
CDR3 length: 14
clone size: .
CDR3 protein: CASSEGFGNTEAFF

J gene: TRBJ2-3
V gene: TRBV12-3/TRBV12-4
CDR3 length: 14
clone size: .
CDR3 protein: CASSPGQSEDTQYF

J gene: TRBJ2-1
V gene: TRBV27
CDR3 length: 16
clone size: .
CDR3 protein: CASSLVGGENGNEQFF

J gene: TRBJ2-3
V gene: TRBV5-6
CDR3 length: 15
clone size: .
CDR3 protein: CASSYAAGGADTQYF

J gene: TRBJ2-5
V gene: TRBV3-1
CDR3 length: 11
clone size: .
CDR3 protein: CASKGEETQYF

J gene: TRBJ2-5
V gene: TRBV7-9
CDR3 length: 14
clone size: .
CDR3 protein: CASSFIGHQETQYF

J gene: TRBJ1-1
V gene: TRBV29-1
CDR3 length: 14
clone size: .
CDR3 protein: CSAMGQGTNTEAFF

J gene: TRBJ2-5
V gene: TRBV29-1
CDR3 length: 14
clone size: .
CDR3 protein: CSVHGGTGSGTQYF